This T cell receptor beta chain was found in a study of T cells in Graves' hyperthyroidism and ophthalmopathy. Study-wide results and limits: Blood samples included most of the expanded thyroid clonotypes exceeding 0.001.

In its sample, this clonotype was seen many times. Its antigen is currently unknown. Germline trimming cut 1 base from V and 6 bases from J; bases unmatched to any gene: 2. The CDR3 is made up of 15 amino acids. Germline V gene data show CDR1 as MRHNA and CDR2 as SNTAGT. The hyperthyroidism was newly diagnosed and had lasted under 2 months; the patients were aged 18 to 65. Exclusion followed for patients with uncontrolled infection, other autoimmune disease, pregnancy or lactation. Clinical symptoms, serum thyroxine, TRAb, thyroid ultrasound and orbital computed tomography established diagnosis. RNA transcripts yielded amplified TCR beta CDR3 regions. With the HTBI primer set, the TCR CDR3 went through a first round of RT-PCR. One entry per CDR3 protein results from TCRdb running MiXCR on the multiplex PCR reads. The table records about 560,000 distinct CDR3 sequences, 15% to 20% of them present only once.

J is TRBJ2-2 and V is TRBV6-4, with 10 bases aligning to TRBD2. Material: blood. The TCR comes from a woman between 18 and 29 years old with Graves' hyperthyroidism. The CDR3 DNA reads TGTGCCAGCAGTGACTTAGCGGGAGGCGCCGGGGAGCTGTTTTTT. Amino acid sequence: CASSDLAGGAGELFF.